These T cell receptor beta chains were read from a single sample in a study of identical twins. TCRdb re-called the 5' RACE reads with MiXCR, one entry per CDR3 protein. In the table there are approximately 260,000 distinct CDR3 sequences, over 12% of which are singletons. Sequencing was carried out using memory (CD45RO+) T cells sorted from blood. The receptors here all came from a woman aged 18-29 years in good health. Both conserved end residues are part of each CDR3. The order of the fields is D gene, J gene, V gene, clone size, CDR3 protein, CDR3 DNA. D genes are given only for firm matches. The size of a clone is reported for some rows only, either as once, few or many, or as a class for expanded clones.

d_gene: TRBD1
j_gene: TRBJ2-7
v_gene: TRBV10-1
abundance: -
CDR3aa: CASSESGGYEQYF
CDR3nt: TGCGCCAGCAGTGAATCAGGGGGCTACGAGCAGTACTTC

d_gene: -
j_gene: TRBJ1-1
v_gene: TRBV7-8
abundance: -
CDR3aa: CASTPGNGGRNTEAFF
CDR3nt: TGTGCCAGCACACCCGGGAATGGGGGGAGGAACACTGAAGCTTTCTTT

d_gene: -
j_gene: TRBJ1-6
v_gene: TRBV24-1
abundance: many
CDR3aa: CATSDLRDSPLHF
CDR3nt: TGTGCCACCAGTGATTTGAGGGATTCACCCCTCCACTTT

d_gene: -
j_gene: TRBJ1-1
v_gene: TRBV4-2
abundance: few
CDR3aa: CASSRGFTEAFF
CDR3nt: TGTGCCAGCAGCCGCGGCTTCACTGAAGCTTTCTTT

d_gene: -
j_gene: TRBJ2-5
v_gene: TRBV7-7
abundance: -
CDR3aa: CASSLAGGWGETQYF
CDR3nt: TGTGCCAGCAGCTTAGCGGGGGGCTGGGGAGAGACCCAGTACTTC

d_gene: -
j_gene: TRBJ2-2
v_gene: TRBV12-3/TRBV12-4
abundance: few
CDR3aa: CASSLLDSRGGELFF
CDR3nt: TGTGCCAGCAGTTTGCTGGACTCCCGCGGCGGGGAGCTGTTTTTT

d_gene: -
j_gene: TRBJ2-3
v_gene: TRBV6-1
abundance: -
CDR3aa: CASSPRSATDTQYF
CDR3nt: TGTGCCAGCAGCCCGAGGTCAGCCACAGATACGCAGTATTTT

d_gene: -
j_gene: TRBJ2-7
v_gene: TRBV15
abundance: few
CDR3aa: CATSRDDYEQYF
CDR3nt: TGTGCCACCAGCAGAGACGATTACGAGCAGTACTTC

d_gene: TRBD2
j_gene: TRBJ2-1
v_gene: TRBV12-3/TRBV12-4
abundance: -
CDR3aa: CASSLAISGGGRQFF
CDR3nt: TGTGCCAGCAGTTTAGCAATTAGCGGGGGAGGGAGGCAGTTCTTC

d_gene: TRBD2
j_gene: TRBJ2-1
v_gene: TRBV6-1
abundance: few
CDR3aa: CASIGMASGGNEQFF
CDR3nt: TGTGCCAGCATAGGAATGGCTAGCGGGGGAAATGAGCAGTTCTTC

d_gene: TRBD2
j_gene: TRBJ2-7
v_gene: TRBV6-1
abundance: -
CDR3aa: CASSDLSGGRSYEQYF
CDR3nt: TGTGCCAGCAGTGACCTTAGCGGGGGCCGATCCTACGAGCAGTACTTC

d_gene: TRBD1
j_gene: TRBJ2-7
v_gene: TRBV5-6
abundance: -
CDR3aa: CASSLGEGAVYF
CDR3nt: TGTGCCAGCAGCTTGGGAGAGGGGGCCGTGTACTTC

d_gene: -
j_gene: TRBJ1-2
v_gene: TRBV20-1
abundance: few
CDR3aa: CSARDSTFFRGYTF
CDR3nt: TGCAGTGCTAGAGACTCCACCTTTTTTCGTGGCTACACCTTC

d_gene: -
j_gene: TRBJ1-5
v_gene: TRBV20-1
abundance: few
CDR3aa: CSANERKGIGQPQHF
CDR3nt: TGCAGTGCCAATGAACGGAAGGGAATAGGGCAGCCCCAGCATTTT

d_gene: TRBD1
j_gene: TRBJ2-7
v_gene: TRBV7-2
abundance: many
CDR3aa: CASSTTGSVDEQYF
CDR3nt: TGTGCCAGCAGCACGACAGGGAGCGTGGACGAGCAGTACTTC

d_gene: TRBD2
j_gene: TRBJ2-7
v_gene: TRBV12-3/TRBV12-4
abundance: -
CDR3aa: CASSFTSGWDYEQYF
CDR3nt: TGTGCCAGCAGTTTTACTAGCGGGTGGGACTACGAGCAGTACTTC

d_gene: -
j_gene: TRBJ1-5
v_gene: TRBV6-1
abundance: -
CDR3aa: CASSEQQFSNQPQHF
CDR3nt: TGTGCCAGCAGTGAACAGCAATTTAGCAATCAGCCCCAGCATTTT

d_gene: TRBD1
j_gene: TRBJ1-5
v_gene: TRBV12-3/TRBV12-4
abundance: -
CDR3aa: CASSLQEGGQPQHF
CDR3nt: TGTGCCAGCAGTCTACAAGAAGGGGGCCAGCCCCAGCATTTT

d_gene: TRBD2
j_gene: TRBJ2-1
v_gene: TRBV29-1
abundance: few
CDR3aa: CSVFGLAGGPESYNEQFF
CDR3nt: TGCAGCGTTTTCGGACTAGCGGGAGGGCCCGAATCCTACAATGAGCAGTTCTTC

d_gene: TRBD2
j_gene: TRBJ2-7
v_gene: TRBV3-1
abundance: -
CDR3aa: CASGLAGGSYEQYF
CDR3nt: TGTGCCAGCGGGCTAGCGGGGGGCTCCTACGAGCAGTACTTC